The 16 T cell receptor beta chains in this list originate from one sample, sequenced in a study of T cell repertoires in cytomegalovirus infection. TCRdb passed the reads through MiXCR, listing each CDR3 protein once. Found here are about 770,000 distinct CDR3 sequences, 29% of them singletons; the top ten hold less than 15%. The antigens these receptors bind are not known. Material: cultured CD8+ T cells from PBMCs, obtained from culture after CMV antigen stimulation. The receptor set was obtained from a human donor in good health (CMV status not recorded). Some clones in this sample may be carry-over from other donors' samples.

The rearrangement links TRBV5-1 to TRBJ1-2; D unresolved. The CDR3 runs to 13 residues. Germline V lookup: CDR1 SGHRS, CDR2 YFSETQ. V was clipped by 4 bases and J by 4 bases, with 11 bases between them. The CDR3 here is CASSAWTGYGYTF. The CDR3 DNA follows: TGCGCCAGCAGCGCTTGGACCGGCTATGGCTACACCTTC. Together with reference TRBV5-1 and TRBJ1-2, the CDR3 gives the full variable domain: KAGVTQTPRYLIKTRGQQVTLSCSPISGHRSVSWYQQTPGQGLQFLFEYFSETQRNKGNFPGRFSGRQFSNSRSEMNVSTLELGDSALYLCASSAWTGYGYTFGSGTRLTVV.

This clonotype has just a few counts. This chain links TRBV6-1 with TRBJ1-5, with D tentatively TRBD1 (6 bases). The germline V and J ends were trimmed by 5 bases and 2 bases, with 25 bases remaining between them. The germline V gene has CDR1 MNHNS and CDR2 SASEGT. The CDR3 spans 19 residues. The CDR3, as DNA: TGTGCCAGCAGTTCCAAAGGGGGATGGACTGTGAACGGCAATCAGCCCCAGCATTTT. It yields the protein CASSSKGGWTVNGNQPQHF.

This clonotype was detected many times. The chain couples TRBV20-1 to TRBJ1-1; D may be TRBD1 (5 bases). Trimming left V 4 bases short and J 0 bases short, with 15 bases between. Germline V CDR1 and CDR2: DFQATT, SNEGSKA (reference sequence). This CDR3 region has 15 residues. The chain's CDR3 is CSATFSGGMNTEAFF. The CDR3 nucleotides read TGCAGTGCTACCTTCTCCGGGGGAATGAACACTGAAGCTTTCTTT.

The gene calls are TRBV27 and TRBJ2-2, with 11 positions matching TRBD2. The junction had 6 bases not matched to a gene; V was cut back by 5 bases and J by 1 base. CDR3 length: 17 residues. CDR1 and CDR2 from the germline V gene are MNHEY and SMNVEV (reference sequence). CDR3 nucleotides: TGTGCCAGCAGTCCTCTAGCGGGGGGCTGGAACACCGGGGAGCTGTTTTTT. Translating it yields CASSPLAGGWNTGELFF.

This clonotype was seen a handful of times. The chain couples TRBV4-1 to TRBJ1-1; the D is unclear. The CDR3 has 12 residues. Germline lookup yields CDR1 MGHRA and CDR2 YSYEKL. Trimming pared 0 bases from V and 6 bases from J, leaving 5 bases between. The CDR3 nucleotides are TGCGCCAGCAGCCAAGATAAGTCTGAAGCTTTCTTT. Encoded protein: CASSQDKSEAFF.

This clonotype was counted many times. V usage is TRBV7-9 and J usage is TRBJ1-5; D ambiguous. Germline CDR1 reads SEHNR; CDR2 reads FQNEAQ (reference sequence). Trimming shortened V by 6 bases and J by 7 bases, and 16 bases separated the two germline ends. The CDR3 sequence is 14 residues long. The CDR3 here is CASSRGRKEQPQHF. CDR3 nucleotide sequence: TGTGCCAGCAGTCGCGGACGGAAAGAACAGCCCCAGCATTTT.

This clonotype has a handful of counts. The chain has TRBV7-6 and TRBJ1-4, with D possibly matching TRBD1 (5 bases). CDR3 length equals 15 residues. Germline CDR1 SGHVS, CDR2 FNYEAQ. V lost 3 bases and J lost 0, with 8 bases in between. Written as DNA, the CDR3 is TGTGCCAGCAGCTTCGGGACGGCAACTAATGAAAAACTGTTTTTT. The encoded protein is CASSFGTATNEKLFF.

This clonotype was found a few times. The chain recombines TRBV9 with TRBJ1-6; D possibly corresponds to TRBD1 (6 bases). This CDR3 is built from 16 residues. V gave up 4 bases and J gave up 5 bases, with 16 bases separating them. The germline V gene encodes CDR1 SGDLS and CDR2 YYNGEE. The CDR3 DNA follows: TGTGCCAGCAGCCCAGAGGTCCAGGGGAATAATTCACCCCTCCACTTT. Encoded protein: CASSPEVQGNNSPLHF. The whole variable domain, remainder taken from reference TRBV9 and TRBJ1-6, is DSGVTQTPKHLITATGQRVTLRCSPRSGDLSVYWYQQSLDQGLQFLIQYYNGEERAKGNILERFSAQQFPDLHSELNLSSLELGDSALYFCASSPEVQGNNSPLHFGNGTRLTVT.

The chain combines TRBV12-3 or TRBV12-4 with TRBJ2-7; 7 bases fit TRBD1. CDR3 length: 12 residues. Trimming removed 6 bases from V and 6 bases from J; junction bases left unmatched: 5. The CDR3 spells CASSPTGIEQYF. CDR3 sequence (DNA): TGTGCCAGCAGCCCGACAGGGATCGAGCAGTACTTC.

The chain uses TRBV6-2 or TRBV6-3 and TRBJ2-1, with D possibly matching TRBD1 (6 bases). V was trimmed by 6 bases and J by 0 bases, leaving 15 bases between them. This CDR3 is built from 16 residues. Germline CDR1 MNHEY, CDR2 SVGEGT. The CDR3 coding sequence is TGTGCCAGCAGGCGGACAGTAGAAAGCTCCTACAATGAGCAGTTCTTC. It is translated as CASRRTVESSYNEQFF.

The rearrangement links TRBV6-6 to TRBJ1-1; D is unresolved. V dropped 4 bases and J dropped 0 bases, with 15 bases sitting between them. Germline-derived CDR1 and CDR2 are MNHNY and SVGAGI (reference sequence). The CDR3 is made up of 16 amino acids. This CDR3 reads CASSSIVGVMNTEAFF. The CDR3 nucleotides read TGTGCCAGCAGTTCCATCGTCGGGGTAATGAACACTGAAGCTTTCTTT.

The rearrangement uses TRBV6-5 and TRBJ2-7; either TRBD1 or TRBD2 may supply D (6 bases each). CDR1 is MNHEY and CDR2 is SVGAGI in the germline V gene. This CDR3 spans 16 amino acids. V lost 5 bases and J lost 4, with 21 bases in between. CDR3 coding DNA: TGTGCCAGCAGTCCCGGAGGGGGGACCTTTTATTACGAGCAGTACTTC. It codes for CASSPGGGTFYYEQYF.

This clonotype has at least ten counts. The chain carries TRBV7-9 and TRBJ2-7, with TRBD1 identical over 10 bases. The CDR3 length is 13 residues. The V segment lost 3 bases and the J segment 5 bases; nucleotides outside the gene matches: 1. Germline-derived CDR1 and CDR2 are SEHNR and FQNEAQ (reference sequence). This CDR3 is CASSFGTGDEQYF. DNA of the CDR3: TGTGCCAGCAGCTTTGGGACAGGGGACGAGCAGTACTTC. Filled out from reference TRBV7-9 and TRBJ2-7, the complete variable domain reads DTGVSQNPRHKITKRGQNVTFRCDPISEHNRLYWYRQTLGQGPEFLTYFQNEAQLEKSRLLSDRFSAERPKGSFSTLEIQRTEQGDSAMYLCASSFGTGDEQYFGPGTRLTVT.

The J gene is TRBJ1-2, the V gene TRBV14, with D uncertain. The CDR3 is made up of 13 amino acids. Deletions cut 4 bases from V and 6 bases from J, with 12 bases between. Germline V CDR1 and CDR2: SGHDN, FVKESK. For the CDR3, the DNA is TGTGCCAGCAGCCCGTTCAGGCTCGATGGCTACACCTTC. This translates into CASSPFRLDGYTF.

This clonotype was detected a few times. The rearrangement uses TRBV7-3 and TRBJ2-2; 7 nucleotides agree with TRBD2. V lost 7 bases, J lost 2 bases, and 10 bases stayed unmatched. Germline loops: CDR1 SGHTA, CDR2 FQGTGA. The CDR3 covers 16 residues. The DNA of the CDR3 is TGTGCCAGCAACTCCCCGGGGGGTACTAACACCGGGGAGCTGTTTTTT. Amino acids: CASNSPGGTNTGELFF.

This clonotype was seen just once. V is TRBV2 and J is TRBJ1-1; D not certain. This CDR3 has 12 residues. V was shortened by 9 bases and J by 9 bases, with 17 bases between the two germline ends. Germline CDR1 SNHLY, CDR2 FYNNEI. CDR3 DNA sequence: TGTGCCAGTCCCACCCCCTCGTCTCAAGCTTTCTTT. Translating it yields CASPTPSSQAFF.